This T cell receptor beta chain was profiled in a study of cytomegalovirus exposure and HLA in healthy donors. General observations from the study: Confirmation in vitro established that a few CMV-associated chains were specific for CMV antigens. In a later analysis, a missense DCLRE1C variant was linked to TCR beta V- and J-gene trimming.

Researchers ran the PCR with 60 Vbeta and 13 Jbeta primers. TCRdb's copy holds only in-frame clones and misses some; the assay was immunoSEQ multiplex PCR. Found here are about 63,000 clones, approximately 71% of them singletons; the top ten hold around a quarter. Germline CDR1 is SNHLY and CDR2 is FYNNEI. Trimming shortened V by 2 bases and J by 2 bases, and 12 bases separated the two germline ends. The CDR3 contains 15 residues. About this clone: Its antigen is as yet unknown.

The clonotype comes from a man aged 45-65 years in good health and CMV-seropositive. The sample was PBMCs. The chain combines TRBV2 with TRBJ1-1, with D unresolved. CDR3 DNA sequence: TGTGCCAGCAGTGAACTCCCAACAGATAACACTGAAGCTTTCTTT. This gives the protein CASSELPTDNTEAFF.